This T cell receptor (beta chain) was sequenced for a study of shared clonotypes between healthy human individuals. Worth noting for this clone: Its specificity is unknown. The identical CDR3 is also encoded by other nucleotide sequences in the sample.

Study-level points and caveats: Despite large depth, rarefaction showed incomplete sorted-subset sequencing.

Trimming pared 1 base from V and 5 bases from J, leaving 5 bases between. Germline CDR1 MDHEN, CDR2 SYDVKM. The CDR3 totals 12 residues. The study ran the assay at deep level. Assay: immunoSEQ multiplex PCR; the TCRdb copy retains only in-frame clones and omits some. The sample lists under 200,000 clones; 80% to 95% were seen once. Splitting the CD4+ cells yielded a CD45RA+ naive subset and a CD45RA-negative memory subset. The clonotype comes from a woman younger than 45 in good health. The V gene is TRBV28, the J gene TRBJ1-2; no reliable D call. Specimen: naive CD4+ T cells sorted from blood. Subset given: CD45RA+ positively selected. CDR3 in amino acids: CASSLSGYGYTF. In nucleotides, the CDR3 is TGTGCCAGCAGTTTATCCGGGTATGGCTACACCTTC.